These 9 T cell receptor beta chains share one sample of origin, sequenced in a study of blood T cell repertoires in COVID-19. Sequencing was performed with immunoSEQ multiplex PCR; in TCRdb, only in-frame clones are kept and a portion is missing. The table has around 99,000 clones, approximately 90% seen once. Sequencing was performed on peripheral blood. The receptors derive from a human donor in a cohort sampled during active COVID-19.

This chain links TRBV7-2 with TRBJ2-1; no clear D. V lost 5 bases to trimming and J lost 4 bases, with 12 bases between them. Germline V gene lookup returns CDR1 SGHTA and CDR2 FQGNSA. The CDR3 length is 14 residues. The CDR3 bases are TGTGCCAGCAGCCCGCCTTCAGCGTACAATGAGCAGTTCTTC. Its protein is CASSPPSAYNEQFF. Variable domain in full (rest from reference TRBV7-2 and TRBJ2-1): GAGVSQSPSNKVTEKGKDVELRCDPISGHTALYWYRQSLGQGLEFLIYFQGNSAPDKSGLPSDRFSAERTGGSVSTLTIQRTQQEDSAVYLCASSPPSAYNEQFFGPGTRLTVL.

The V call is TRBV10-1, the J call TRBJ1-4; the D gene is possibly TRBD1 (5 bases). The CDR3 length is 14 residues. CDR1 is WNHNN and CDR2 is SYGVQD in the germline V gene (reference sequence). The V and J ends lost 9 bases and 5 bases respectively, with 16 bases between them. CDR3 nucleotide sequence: TGCGCCAGGCAAACGACAGCCCTCAATGAAAAACTGTTTTTT. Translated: CARQTTALNEKLFF.

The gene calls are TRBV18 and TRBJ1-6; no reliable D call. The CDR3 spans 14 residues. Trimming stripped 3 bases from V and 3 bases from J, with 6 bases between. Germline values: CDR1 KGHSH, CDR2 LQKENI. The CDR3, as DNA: TGTGCCAGCTCACCGGCAGACTATAATTCACCCCTCCACTTT. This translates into CASSPADYNSPLHF.

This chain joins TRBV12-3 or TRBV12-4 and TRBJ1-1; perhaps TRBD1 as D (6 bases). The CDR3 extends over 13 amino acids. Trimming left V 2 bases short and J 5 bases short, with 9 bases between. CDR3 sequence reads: CASSLSGVTEAFF. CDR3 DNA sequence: TGTGCCAGCAGTTTATCAGGGGTTACTGAAGCTTTCTTT.

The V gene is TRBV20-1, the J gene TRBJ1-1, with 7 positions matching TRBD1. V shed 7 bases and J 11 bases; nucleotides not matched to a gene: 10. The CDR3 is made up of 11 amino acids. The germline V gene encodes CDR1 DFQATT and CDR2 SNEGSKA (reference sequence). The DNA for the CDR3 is TGCAGTGGCCAAAAGACAGGGCGGGCTTTCTTT. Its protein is CSGQKTGRAFF.

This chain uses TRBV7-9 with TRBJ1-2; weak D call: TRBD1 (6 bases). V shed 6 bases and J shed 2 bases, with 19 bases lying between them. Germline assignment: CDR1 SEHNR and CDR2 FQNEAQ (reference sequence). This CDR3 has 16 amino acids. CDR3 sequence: CASRSWVTGQNYGYTF. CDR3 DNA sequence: TGTGCCAGCAGATCCTGGGTCACAGGGCAAAACTATGGCTACACCTTC. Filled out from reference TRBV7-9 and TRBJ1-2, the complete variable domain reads DTGVSQNPRHKITKRGQNVTFRCDPISEHNRLYWYRQTLGQGPEFLTYFQNEAQLEKSRLLSDRFSAERPKGSFSTLEIQRTEQGDSAMYLCASRSWVTGQNYGYTFGSGTRLTVV.

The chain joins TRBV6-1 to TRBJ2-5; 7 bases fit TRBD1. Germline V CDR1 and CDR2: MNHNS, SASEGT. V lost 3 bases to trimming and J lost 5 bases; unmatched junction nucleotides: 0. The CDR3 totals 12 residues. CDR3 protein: CASSDRGETQYF. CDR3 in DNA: TGTGCCAGCAGTGACAGGGGGGAGACCCAGTACTTC.

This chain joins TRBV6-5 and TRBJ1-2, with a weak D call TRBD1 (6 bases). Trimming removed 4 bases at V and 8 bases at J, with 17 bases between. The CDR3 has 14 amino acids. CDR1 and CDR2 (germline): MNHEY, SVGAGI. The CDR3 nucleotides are TGTGCCAGCAGTTTACTCAGGGGCCGGGAAGGCTACACCTTC. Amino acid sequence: CASSLLRGREGYTF.

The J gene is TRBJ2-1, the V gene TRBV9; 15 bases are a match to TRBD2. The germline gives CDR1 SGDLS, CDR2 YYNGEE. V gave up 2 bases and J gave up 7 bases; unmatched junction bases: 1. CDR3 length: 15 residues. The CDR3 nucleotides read TGTGCCAGCAGCGTCGGACTAGCGGGAGGGAATGAGCAGTTCTTC. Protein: CASSVGLAGGNEQFF.